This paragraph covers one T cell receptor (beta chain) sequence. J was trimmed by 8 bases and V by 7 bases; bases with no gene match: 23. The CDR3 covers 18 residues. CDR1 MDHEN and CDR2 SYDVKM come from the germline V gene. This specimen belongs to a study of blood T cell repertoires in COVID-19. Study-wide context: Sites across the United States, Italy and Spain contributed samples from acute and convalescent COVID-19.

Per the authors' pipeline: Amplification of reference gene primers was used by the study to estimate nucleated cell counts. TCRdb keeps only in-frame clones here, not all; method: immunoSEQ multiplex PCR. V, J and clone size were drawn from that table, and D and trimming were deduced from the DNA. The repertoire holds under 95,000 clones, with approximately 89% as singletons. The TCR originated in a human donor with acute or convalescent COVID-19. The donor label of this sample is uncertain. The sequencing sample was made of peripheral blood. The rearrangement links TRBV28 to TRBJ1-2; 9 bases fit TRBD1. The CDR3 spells CASTNTRPDRGYEGGYTF. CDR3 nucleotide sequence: TGTGCCAGCACGAACACCCGACCGGACAGGGGCTATGAAGGGGGCTACACCTTC.